This T cell receptor beta chain is from a study of TIL therapy for anti-PD-1-resistant metastatic lung cancer. Overall study findings and caveats: Infused TIL clonotypes partially replaced the baseline blood repertoire, then decayed over months.

The immunoSEQ assay was v3. Method: immunoSEQ multiplex PCR; TCRdb's copy keeps in-frame clones and lacks some. The sample includes about 52,000 clones, about 80% of them seen just once. V lost 3 bases to trimming and J lost 0 bases; unmatched junction nucleotides: 11. Per the germline V gene, CDR1 is SGHRS and CDR2 is YFSETQ. There are 17 residues in the CDR3. As to this clone: The antigen remains unidentified.

Time point denoted: pre-treatment sample, taken before nivolumab and TIL therapy. Enrollment ran from late 2017 to January 2020. V usage is TRBV5-1 and J usage is TRBJ1-1, with 7 bases matching TRBD1. The sequencing used blood, collected at baseline. The TCR sequence derives from a woman aged 30 to 85 with non-small cell lung cancer. CDR3 loop: CASSSQGQNPMNTEAFF. CDR3 nucleotide sequence: TGCGCCAGCAGCTCCCAGGGACAGAACCCCATGAACACTGAAGCTTTCTTT.